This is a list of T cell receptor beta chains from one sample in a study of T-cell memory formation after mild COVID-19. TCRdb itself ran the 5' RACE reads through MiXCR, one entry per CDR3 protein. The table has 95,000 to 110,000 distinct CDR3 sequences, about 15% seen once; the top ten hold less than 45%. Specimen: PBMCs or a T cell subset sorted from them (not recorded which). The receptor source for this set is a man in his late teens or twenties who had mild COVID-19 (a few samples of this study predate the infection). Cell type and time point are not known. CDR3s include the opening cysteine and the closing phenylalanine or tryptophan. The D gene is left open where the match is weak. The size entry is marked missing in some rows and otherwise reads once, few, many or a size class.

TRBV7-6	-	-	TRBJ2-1	TGTGCCAGCAGCCCCGACCGGGGAATGGAGTTCTTC	CASSPDRGMEFF
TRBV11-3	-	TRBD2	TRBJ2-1	TGTGCCAGCAGCTTCGCGGGAGGTGAGCAGTTCTTC	CASSFAGGEQFF
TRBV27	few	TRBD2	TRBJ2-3	TGTGCCAGCAGTTCCGGGACTAGCGACACAGATACGCAGTATTTT	CASSSGTSDTDTQYF
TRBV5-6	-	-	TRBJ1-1	TGTGCCAGCAGCCCCGTGGGACGAGGGAACACTGAAGCTTTCTTT	CASSPVGRGNTEAFF
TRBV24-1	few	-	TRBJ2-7	TGTGCCACCAGTGATTCGACAGGCGCCTGGGAGCAGTACTTC	CATSDSTGAWEQYF
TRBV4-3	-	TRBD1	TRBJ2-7	TGCGCCAGCAGCCAAGGATCTTACAGGGGAACCTACGAGCAGTACTTC	CASSQGSYRGTYEQYF
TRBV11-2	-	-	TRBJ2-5	TGTGCCAGCAGCTTAGCCCTCCAAGAGACCCAGTACTTC	CASSLALQETQYF
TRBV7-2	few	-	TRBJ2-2	TGTGCCAGCACCACATTTGGGAACACCGGGGAGCTGTTTTTT	CASTTFGNTGELFF
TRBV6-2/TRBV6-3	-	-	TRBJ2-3	TGTGCCAGCAGTCCCTCCGGGGGTAGCACAGATACGCAGTATTTT	CASSPSGGSTDTQYF
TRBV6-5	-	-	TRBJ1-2	TGTGCCAGCAGTTCATACAGGGCATATGGCTACACCTTC	CASSSYRAYGYTF
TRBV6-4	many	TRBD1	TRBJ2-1	TGTGCCAGCAGTCCCACAGGGGATTACAATGAGCAGTTCTTC	CASSPTGDYNEQFF
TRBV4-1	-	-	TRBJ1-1	TGCGCCAGCAGCCAAGTCGGGACAATTAAGAACACTGAAGCTTTCTTT	CASSQVGTIKNTEAFF
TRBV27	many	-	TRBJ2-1	TGTGCCAGCAGTTTGGCAGGGGCACATGAGCAGTTCTTC	CASSLAGAHEQFF
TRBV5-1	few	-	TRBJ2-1	TGCGCCAGCACCTGGACTGACTCCTACAATGAGCAGTTCTTC	CASTWTDSYNEQFF
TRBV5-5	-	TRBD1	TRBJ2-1	TGTGCCAGCAGCTCCCCCCAGGGGGCCTACAATGAGCAGTTCTTC	CASSSPQGAYNEQFF
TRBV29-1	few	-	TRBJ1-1	TGCAGCGGGAAAGGGGGGGTTGAAGCTTTCTTT	CSGKGGVEAFF
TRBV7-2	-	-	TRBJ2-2	TGTGCCAGCAGACTAGCCGGGGAGCTGTTTTTT	CASRLAGELFF
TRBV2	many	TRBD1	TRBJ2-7	TGTGCCAGCAGCGACCGGGACAGGGACTACGAGCAGTACTTC	CASSDRDRDYEQYF
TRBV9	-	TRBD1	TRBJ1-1	TGTGCCAGCAGCGCGACAGGGGGCAAGGCTGAAGCTTTCTTT	CASSATGGKAEAFF
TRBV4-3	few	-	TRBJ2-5	TGCGCCAGCAGCCAAGATTTCACGGGGAGGGAGACCCAGTACTTC	CASSQDFTGRETQYF
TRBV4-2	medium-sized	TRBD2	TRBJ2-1	TGTGCCAGCAGCCAAGAGCGGGGGGGCTACAATGAGCAGTTCTTC	CASSQERGGYNEQFF
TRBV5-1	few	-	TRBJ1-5	TGCGCCAGCAGCGCTAGTCCCAGGGTTAGCAATCAGCCCCAGCATTTT	CASSASPRVSNQPQHF
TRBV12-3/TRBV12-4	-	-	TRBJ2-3	TGTGCCAGCAGTTTTCTTGTGGATCGGGGGCGGTACGGCACAGATACGCAGTATTTT	CASSFLVDRGRYGTDTQYF
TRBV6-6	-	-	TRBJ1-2	TGTGCCAGCAGTTATGGATCGACAGCTACTAACTATGGCTACACCTTC	CASSYGSTATNYGYTF
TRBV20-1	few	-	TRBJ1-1	TGCAGTGCGAGACCCGGGAACACTGAAGCTTTCTTT	CSARPGNTEAFF
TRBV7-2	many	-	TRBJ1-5	TGTGCCAGCAGCTTCGGTCCTAGCACTCAGCCCCAGCATTTT	CASSFGPSTQPQHF
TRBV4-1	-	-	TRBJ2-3	TGCGCCAGCAGCCAAGGTCGGGCAGATACGCAGTATTTT	CASSQGRADTQYF
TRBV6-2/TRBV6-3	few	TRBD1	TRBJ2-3	TGTGCCAGCAGTTACTTGACAGGGACCAGCACAGATACGCAGTATTTT	CASSYLTGTSTDTQYF
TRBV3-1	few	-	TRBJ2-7	TGTGCCAGCAGCCCACCCGGAATCTCCTACGAGCAGTACTTC	CASSPPGISYEQYF
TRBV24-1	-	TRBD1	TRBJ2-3	TGTGCCACCAGTGATAGGACAGGGGGTGGGACAGATACGCAGTATTTT	CATSDRTGGGTDTQYF
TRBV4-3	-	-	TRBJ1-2	TGCGCCAGCACGTTTTCGGGGAAGGGCGGTGGCTACACCTTC	CASTFSGKGGGYTF
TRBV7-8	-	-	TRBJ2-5	TGTGCCAGCAGCTTAGGAGGGCCCTGGGAAGCCCAGTACTTC	CASSLGGPWEAQYF
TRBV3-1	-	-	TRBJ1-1	TGTGCCAGCAGCCGCACCCCCGGGGGGGGCACTGAAGCTTTCTTT	CASSRTPGGGTEAFF
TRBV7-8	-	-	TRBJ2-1	TGTGCCAGCAGCTTTAGCGCGGCAAGCTCCTACAATGAGCAGTTCTTC	CASSFSAASSYNEQFF
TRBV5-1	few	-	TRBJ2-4	TGCGCCAGCAGCTACCTTGGCGGGGGCGCCTCAGACATTCAGTACTTC	CASSYLGGGASDIQYF
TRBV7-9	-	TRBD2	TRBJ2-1	TGTGCCGGCAGCCCTAAGAGCGGGGGGGCCTTCTCCTACAATGAGCAGTTCTTC	CAGSPKSGGAFSYNEQFF
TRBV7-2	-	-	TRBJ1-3	TGTGCCAGCAGCTCACGGATAGGGAGGTTGGGCACCATATATTTT	CASSSRIGRLGTIYF
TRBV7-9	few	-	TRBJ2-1	TGTGCCAGCAGCTTCGTCGGGGGCAACAATGAGCAGTTCTTC	CASSFVGGNNEQFF
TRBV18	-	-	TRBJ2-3	TGTGCCAGCTCACCCCCTATGGGAGATACGCAGTATTTT	CASSPPMGDTQYF
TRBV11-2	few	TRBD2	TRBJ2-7	TGTGCCAGCAGCTTATTCCCGGCTAGCGGGGAGTCCGACGAGCAGTACTTC	CASSLFPASGESDEQYF
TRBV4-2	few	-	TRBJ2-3	TGTGCCAGCAGCCAATCAATCGGGACCACAGATACGCAGTATTTT	CASSQSIGTTDTQYF
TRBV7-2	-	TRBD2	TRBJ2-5	TGTGCCAGCAGCCGGACTAGCGCAAAAGAGACCCAGTACTTC	CASSRTSAKETQYF
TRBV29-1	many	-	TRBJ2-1	TGCAGCGTTGAAGAGGACCGGGCTGAGCAGTTCTTC	CSVEEDRAEQFF
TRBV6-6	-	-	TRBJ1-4	TGTGCCATCCAGCTCGCCGCTAATGAAAAACTGTTTTTT	CAIQLAANEKLFF
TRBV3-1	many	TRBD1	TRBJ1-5	TGTGCCAGCAGCCGAAACGACAGGGGTTTTGAGCCCCAGCATTTT	CASSRNDRGFEPQHF
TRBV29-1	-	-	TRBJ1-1	TGCAGCGTTGAAGGCGGCCGGGGAGGGACCACTGAAGCTTTCTTT	CSVEGGRGGTTEAFF
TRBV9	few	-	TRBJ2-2	TGTGCCAGCAGTGGCGAGAACACCGGGGAGCTGTTTTTT	CASSGENTGELFF
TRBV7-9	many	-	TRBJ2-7	TGTGCCAGCAGCTTAGCCCCACCTAACGAGCAGTACTTC	CASSLAPPNEQYF
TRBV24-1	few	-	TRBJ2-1	TGTGCCACCAGTAACGGAGATTACTACAATGAGCAGTTCTTC	CATSNGDYYNEQFF
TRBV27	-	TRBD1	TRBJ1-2	TGTGCCAGCAGCTCAGGGGGTTCTGGCTACACCTTC	CASSSGGSGYTF
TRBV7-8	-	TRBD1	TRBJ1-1	TGTGCCAGCAGCTTAGGCTCGGACAGGGGCTGGGGCACTGAAGCTTTCTTT	CASSLGSDRGWGTEAFF
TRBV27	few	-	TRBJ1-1	TGTGCCAGCAGTCCCCCCGGGGTGATAAACTCTGAAGCTTTCTTT	CASSPPGVINSEAFF
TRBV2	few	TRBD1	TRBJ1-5	TGTGCCAGCAGTCACCCCAAAACAGGGGGCAACAATCAGCCCCAGCATTTT	CASSHPKTGGNNQPQHF
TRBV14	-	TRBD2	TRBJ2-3	TGTGCCAGCAGCCATCAGCGGGGGGGCTCAAATACGCAGTATTTT	CASSHQRGGSNTQYF